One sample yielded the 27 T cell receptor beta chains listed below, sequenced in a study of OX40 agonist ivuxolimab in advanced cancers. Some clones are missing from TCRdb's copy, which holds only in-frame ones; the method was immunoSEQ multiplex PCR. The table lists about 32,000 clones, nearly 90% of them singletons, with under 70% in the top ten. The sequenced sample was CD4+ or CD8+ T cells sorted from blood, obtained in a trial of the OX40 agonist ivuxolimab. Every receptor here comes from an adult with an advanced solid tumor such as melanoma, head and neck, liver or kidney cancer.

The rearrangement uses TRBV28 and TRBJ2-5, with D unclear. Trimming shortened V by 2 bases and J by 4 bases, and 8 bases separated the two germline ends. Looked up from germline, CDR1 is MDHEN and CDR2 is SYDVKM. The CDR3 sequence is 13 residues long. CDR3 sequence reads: CASSLGVGETQYF. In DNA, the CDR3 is TGTGCCAGCAGTTTAGGCGTCGGAGAGACCCAGTACTTC.

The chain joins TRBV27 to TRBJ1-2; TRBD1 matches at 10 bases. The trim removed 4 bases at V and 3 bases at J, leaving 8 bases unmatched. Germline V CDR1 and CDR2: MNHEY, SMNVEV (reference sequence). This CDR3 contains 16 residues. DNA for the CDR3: TGTGCCAGCAGTTATCAACCCGACAGGGGGCACTATGGCTACACCTTC. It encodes CASSYQPDRGHYGYTF.

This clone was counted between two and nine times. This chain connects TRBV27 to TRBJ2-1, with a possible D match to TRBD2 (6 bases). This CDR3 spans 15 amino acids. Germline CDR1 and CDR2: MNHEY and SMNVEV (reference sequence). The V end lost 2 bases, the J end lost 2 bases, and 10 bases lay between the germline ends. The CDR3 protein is CASSLRDWAYNEQFF. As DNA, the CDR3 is TGTGCCAGCAGTTTAAGGGACTGGGCCTACAATGAGCAGTTCTTC.

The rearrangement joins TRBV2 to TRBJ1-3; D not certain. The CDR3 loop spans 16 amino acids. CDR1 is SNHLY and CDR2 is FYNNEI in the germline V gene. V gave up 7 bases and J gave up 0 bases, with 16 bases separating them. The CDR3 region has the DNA TGTGCCAGCATGATGGCCCTATCTTACTCTGGAAACACCATATATTTT. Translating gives CASMMALSYSGNTIYF.

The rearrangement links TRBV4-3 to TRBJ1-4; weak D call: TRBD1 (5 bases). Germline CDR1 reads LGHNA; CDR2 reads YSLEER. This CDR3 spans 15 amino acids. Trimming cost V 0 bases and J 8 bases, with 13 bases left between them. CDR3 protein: CASSQDGGGREKLFF. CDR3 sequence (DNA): TGCGCCAGCAGCCAAGATGGGGGGGGTCGGGAAAAACTGTTTTTT.

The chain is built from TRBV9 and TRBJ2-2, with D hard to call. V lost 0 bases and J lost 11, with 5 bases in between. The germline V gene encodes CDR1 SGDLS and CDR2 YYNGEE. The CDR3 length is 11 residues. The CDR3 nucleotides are TGTGCCAGCAGCGTAGGGACCGAGCTGTTTTTT. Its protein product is CASSVGTELFF.

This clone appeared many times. The CDR3 loop is CASSLSTGIVTDTQYF. Here the CDR3 DNA reads TGTGCCAGCAGCCTCTCGACAGGGATTGTCACAGATACGCAGTATTTT. This chain joins TRBV9 and TRBJ2-3; 7 positions agree with TRBD1. V gave up 4 bases and J gave up 2 bases; unmatched junction bases: 10. Per germline, CDR1 SGDLS and CDR2 YYNGEE. The length of the CDR3 is 16 residues.

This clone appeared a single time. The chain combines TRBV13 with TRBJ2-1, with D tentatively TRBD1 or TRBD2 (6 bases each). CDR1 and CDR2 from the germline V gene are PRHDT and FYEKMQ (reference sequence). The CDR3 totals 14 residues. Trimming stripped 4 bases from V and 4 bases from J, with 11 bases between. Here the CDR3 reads CASSSRDNYNEQFF. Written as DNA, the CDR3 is TGTGCCAGCAGCTCGCGGGACAATTACAATGAGCAGTTCTTC.

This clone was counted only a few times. CDR3 protein: CASSPADRSSTDTQYF. Here the CDR3 DNA reads TGTGCCAGCAGCCCGGCCGACAGGTCTAGCACAGATACGCAGTATTTT. The chain joins TRBV2 to TRBJ2-3, with D maybe TRBD1 (6 bases). Trimming pared 6 bases from V and 0 bases from J, leaving 16 bases between. The CDR3 runs 16 residues. The germline V gene has CDR1 SNHLY and CDR2 FYNNEI. Using reference TRBV2 and TRBJ2-3 for the parts outside the CDR3, the full variable domain is EPEVTQTPSHQVTQMGQEVILRCVPISNHLYFYWYRQILGQKVEFLVSFYNNEISEKSEIFDDQFSVERPDGSNFTLKIRSTKLEDSAMYFCASSPADRSSTDTQYFGPGTRLTVL.

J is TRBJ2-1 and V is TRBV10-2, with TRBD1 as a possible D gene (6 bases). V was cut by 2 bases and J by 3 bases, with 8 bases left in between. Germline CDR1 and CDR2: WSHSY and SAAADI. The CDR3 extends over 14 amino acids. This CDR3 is CASSETGIYNEQFF. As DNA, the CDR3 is TGCGCCAGCAGTGAGACAGGGATCTACAATGAGCAGTTCTTC.

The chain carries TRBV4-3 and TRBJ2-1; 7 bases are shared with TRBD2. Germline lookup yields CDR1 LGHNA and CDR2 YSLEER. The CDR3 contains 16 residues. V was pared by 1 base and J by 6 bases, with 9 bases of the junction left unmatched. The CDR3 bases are TGCGCCAGCAGCCAAGTTGGCGGGGGAACGTCCAATGAGCAGTTCTTC. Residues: CASSQVGGGTSNEQFF.

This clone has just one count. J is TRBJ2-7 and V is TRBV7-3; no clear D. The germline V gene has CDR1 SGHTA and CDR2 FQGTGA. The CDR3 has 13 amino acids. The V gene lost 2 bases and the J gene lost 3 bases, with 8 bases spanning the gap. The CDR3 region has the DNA TGTGCCAGCAGCTTAGGGCAGAACTACGAGCAGTACTTC. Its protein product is CASSLGQNYEQYF. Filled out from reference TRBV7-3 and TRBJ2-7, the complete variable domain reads GAGVSQTPSNKVTEKGKYVELRCDPISGHTALYWYRQSLGQGPEFLIYFQGTGAADDSGLPNDRFFAVRPEGSVSTLKIQRTERGDSAVYLCASSLGQNYEQYFGPGTRLTVT.

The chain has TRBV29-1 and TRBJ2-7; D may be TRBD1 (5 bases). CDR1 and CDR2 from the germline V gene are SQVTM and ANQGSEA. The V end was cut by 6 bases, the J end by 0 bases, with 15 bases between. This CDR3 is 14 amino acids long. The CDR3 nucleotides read TGCAGCGTCCTCTCATTGGACACCTCCTACGAGCAGTACTTC. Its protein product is CSVLSLDTSYEQYF.

This CDR3 reads CASSIATYSNQPQHF. The CDR3 nucleotides are TGTGCCAGTAGTATAGCGACATATAGCAATCAGCCCCAGCATTTT. The chain joins TRBV19 to TRBJ1-5; no clear D. This CDR3 spans 15 amino acids. Germline loops: CDR1 LNHDA, CDR2 SQIVND (reference sequence). Trimming shortened V by 1 base and J by 0 bases, and 7 bases separated the two germline ends.

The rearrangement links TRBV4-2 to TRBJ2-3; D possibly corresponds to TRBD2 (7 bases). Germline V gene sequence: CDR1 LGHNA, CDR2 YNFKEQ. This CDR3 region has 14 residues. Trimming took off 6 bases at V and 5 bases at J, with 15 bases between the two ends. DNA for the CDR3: TGTGCCAGCAGGGGAGGGGGGGGTATAGATACGCAGTATTTT. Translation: CASRGGGGIDTQYF.

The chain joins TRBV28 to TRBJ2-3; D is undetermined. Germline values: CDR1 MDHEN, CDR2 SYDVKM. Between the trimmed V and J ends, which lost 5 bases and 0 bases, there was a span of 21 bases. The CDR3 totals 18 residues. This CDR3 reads CASSPGIGSSLSTDTQYF. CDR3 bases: TGTGCCAGCAGTCCTGGGATAGGGTCCAGTCTTAGCACAGATACGCAGTATTTT. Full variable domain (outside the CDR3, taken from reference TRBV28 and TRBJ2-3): DVKVTQSSRYLVKRTGEKVFLECVQDMDHENMFWYRQDPGLGLRLIYFSYDVKMKEKGDIPEGYSVSREKKERFSLILESASTNQTSMYLCASSPGIGSSLSTDTQYFGPGTRLTVL.

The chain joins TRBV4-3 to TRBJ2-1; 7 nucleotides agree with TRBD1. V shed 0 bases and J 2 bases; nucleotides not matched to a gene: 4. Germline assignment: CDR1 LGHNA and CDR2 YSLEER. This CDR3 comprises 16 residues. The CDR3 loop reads CASSQDLTGTYNEQFF. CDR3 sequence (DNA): TGCGCCAGCAGCCAAGATTTGACAGGGACCTACAATGAGCAGTTCTTC.

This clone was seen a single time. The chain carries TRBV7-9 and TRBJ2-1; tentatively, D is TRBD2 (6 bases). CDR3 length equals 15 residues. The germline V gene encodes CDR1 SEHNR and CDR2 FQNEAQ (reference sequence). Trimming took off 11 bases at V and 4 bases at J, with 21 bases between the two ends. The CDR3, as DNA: TGTGCCGGCCTCGGGAGAAATGGATCTTACAATGAGCAGTTCTTC. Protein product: CAGLGRNGSYNEQFF.

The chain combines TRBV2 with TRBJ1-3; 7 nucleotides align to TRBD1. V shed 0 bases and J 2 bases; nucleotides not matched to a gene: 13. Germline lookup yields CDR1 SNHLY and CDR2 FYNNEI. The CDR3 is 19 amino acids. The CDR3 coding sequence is TGTGCCAGCAGTGAAGCGCTTTTTACAGGGGAGGAGGCTGGAAACACCATATATTTT. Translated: CASSEALFTGEEAGNTIYF.

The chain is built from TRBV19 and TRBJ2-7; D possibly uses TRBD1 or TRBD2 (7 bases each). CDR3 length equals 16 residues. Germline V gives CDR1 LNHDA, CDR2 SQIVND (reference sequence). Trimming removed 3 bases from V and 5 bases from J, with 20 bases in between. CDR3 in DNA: TGTGCCAGTAGTATCCTGGGGGGGACGACAGGGAACGAGCAGTACTTC. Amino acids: CASSILGGTTGNEQYF.

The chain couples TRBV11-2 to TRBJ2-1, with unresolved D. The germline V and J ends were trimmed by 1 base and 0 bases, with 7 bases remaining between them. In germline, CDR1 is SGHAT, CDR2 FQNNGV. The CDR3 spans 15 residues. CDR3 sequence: CASSLGYSSYNEQFF. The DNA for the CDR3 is TGTGCCAGCAGCTTAGGGTATAGCTCCTACAATGAGCAGTTCTTC.

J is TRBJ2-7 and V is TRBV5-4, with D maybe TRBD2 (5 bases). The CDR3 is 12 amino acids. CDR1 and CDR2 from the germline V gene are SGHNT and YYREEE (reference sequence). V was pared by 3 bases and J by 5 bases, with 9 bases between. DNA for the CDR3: TGTGCCAGCAGCTGGGGAGCGGACGAGCAGTACTTC. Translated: CASSWGADEQYF.

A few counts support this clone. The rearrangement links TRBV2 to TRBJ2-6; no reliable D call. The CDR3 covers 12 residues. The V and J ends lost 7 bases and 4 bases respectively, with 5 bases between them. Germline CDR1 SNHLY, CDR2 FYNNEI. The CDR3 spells CASMGGANVLTF. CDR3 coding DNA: TGTGCCAGCATGGGAGGGGCCAACGTCCTGACTTTC.

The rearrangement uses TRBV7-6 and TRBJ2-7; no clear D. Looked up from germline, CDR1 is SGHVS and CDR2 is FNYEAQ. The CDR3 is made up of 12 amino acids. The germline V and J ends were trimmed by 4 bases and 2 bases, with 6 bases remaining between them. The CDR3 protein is CASSSTAYEQYF. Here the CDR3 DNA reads TGTGCCAGCAGCTCGACCGCCTACGAGCAGTACTTC.

The CDR3 sequence is CASSFGQGASEQYF. The CDR3 DNA reads TGTGCCAGCAGTTTCGGACAGGGAGCCTCCGAGCAGTACTTC. This chain joins TRBV27 and TRBJ2-7, with 8 bases aligning to TRBD1. Germline trimming cut 3 bases from V and 6 bases from J; bases unmatched to any gene: 7. CDR3 length equals 14 residues. The germline V gene encodes CDR1 MNHEY and CDR2 SMNVEV (reference sequence).

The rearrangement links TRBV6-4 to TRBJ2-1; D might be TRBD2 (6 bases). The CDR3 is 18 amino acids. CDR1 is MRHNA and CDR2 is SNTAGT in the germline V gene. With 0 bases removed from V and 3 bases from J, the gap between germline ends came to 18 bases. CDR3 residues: CASSDSGVQEGLYNEQFF. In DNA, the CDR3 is TGTGCCAGCAGTGACTCGGGGGTACAGGAGGGGCTCTACAATGAGCAGTTCTTC.

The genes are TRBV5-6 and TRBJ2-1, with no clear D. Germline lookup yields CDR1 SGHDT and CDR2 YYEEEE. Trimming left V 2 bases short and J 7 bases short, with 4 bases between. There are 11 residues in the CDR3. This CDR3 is CASSFYNEQFF. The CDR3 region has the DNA TGTGCCAGCAGCTTCTATAATGAGCAGTTCTTC. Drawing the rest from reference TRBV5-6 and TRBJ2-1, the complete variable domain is DAGVTQSPTHLIKTRGQQVTLRCSPKSGHDTVSWYQQALGQGPQFIFQYYEEEERQRGNFPDRFSGHQFPNYSSELNVNALLLGDSALYLCASSFYNEQFFGPGTRLTVL.